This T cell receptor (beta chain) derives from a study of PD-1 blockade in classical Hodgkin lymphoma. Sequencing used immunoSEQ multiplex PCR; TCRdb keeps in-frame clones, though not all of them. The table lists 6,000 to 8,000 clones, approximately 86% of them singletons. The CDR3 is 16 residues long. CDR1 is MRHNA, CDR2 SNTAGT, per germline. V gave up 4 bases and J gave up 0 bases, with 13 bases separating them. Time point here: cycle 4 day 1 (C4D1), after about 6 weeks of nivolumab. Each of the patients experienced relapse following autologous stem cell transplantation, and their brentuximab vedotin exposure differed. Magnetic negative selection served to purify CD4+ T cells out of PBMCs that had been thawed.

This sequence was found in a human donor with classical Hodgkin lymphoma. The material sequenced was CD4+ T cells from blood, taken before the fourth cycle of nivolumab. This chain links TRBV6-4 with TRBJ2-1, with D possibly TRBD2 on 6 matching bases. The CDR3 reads CASSGGTASSYNEQFF. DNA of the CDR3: TGTGCCAGCAGTGGCGGGACCGCGAGCTCCTACAATGAGCAGTTCTTC.